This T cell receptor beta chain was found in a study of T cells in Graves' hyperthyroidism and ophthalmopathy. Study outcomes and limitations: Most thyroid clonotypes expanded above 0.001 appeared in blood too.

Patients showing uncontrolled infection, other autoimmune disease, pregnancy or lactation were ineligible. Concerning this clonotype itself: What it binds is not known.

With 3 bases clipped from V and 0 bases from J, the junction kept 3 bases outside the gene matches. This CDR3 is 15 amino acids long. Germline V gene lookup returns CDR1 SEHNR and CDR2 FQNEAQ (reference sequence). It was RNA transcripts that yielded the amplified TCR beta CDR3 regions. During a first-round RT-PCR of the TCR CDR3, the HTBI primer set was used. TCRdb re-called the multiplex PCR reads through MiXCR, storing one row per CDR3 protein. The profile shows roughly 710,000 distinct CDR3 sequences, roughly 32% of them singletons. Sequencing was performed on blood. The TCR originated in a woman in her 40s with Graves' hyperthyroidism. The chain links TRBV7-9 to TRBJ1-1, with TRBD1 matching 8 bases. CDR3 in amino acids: CASSFQGAMNTEAFF. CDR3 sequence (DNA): TGTGCCAGCAGCTTTCAGGGGGCCATGAACACTGAAGCTTTCTTT.